This entry is about one T cell receptor (beta chain). The CDR3 consists of 15 residues. Looked up from germline, CDR1 is KGHSH and CDR2 is LQKENI. V was shortened by 5 bases and J by 3 bases, with 16 bases between the two germline ends. Clones were read by immunoSEQ multiplex PCR, and TCRdb kept only the in-frame ones, dropping some. Here the sample spans 60,000 or so clones, over 75% being singletons. This sample stems from a study of blood T cell repertoires in COVID-19. The overall study: Sites across the United States, Italy and Spain contributed samples from acute and convalescent COVID-19. The cDNA or gDNA used as material had been derived from T cells, B-cell-depleted T cells, or PBMCs.

Sequenced input: peripheral blood. This chain joins TRBV18 and TRBJ1-1; D is possibly TRBD1 (6 bases). The sequence was collected from a man between 60 and 75 years old with active or convalescent COVID-19. The CDR3, as DNA: TGTGCCAGCTCAAGGGGACGTAACAGGGACACTGAAGCTTTCTTT. Amino acid sequence: CASSRGRNRDTEAFF.